This T cell receptor (beta chain) was sequenced during a study of beta chain features in type 1 diabetes. To note about this clone: Its target is unknown. Other nucleotide sequences in the sample specify the same CDR3.

Overall study findings and caveats: Patients' naive, central memory and regulatory TCRB repertoires appeared more alike than those of healthy donors. Shortening that was moderate but significant affected the TCRB CDR3s of Type 1 diabetes patients in all four CD4+ subsets.

Every bit of the isolated RNA underwent reverse transcription, so sequencing read expressed TCRB transcripts. Profiling relied on immunoSEQ multiplex PCR, and the TCRdb table lists in-frame clones only, not all of them. The table shows 140,000 to 150,000 clones, with roughly 53% occurring only once. Blood was drawn once from each donor into heparinised tubes. The draws averaged around 110 mL. Purities over 98% were achieved in all sorted populations. There are 13 residues in the CDR3. Unmatched junction bases numbered 6, after V lost 6 bases and J lost 5 bases. The germline gives CDR1 MNHEY, CDR2 SMNVEV (reference sequence).

The receptor was derived from a man between 18 and 35 years old in good health. Input material: Tregs from blood. The chain carries TRBV27 and TRBJ1-2; 7 nucleotides align to TRBD1. Here the CDR3 reads CASRPTGRYGYTF. In DNA, the CDR3 is TGTGCCAGCAGGCCGACAGGGCGATATGGCTACACCTTC.